This passage covers 26 T cell receptor beta chains from one sample sequenced in a study of blood T cell repertoires in COVID-19. Data came from immunoSEQ multiplex PCR; TCRdb stores just in-frame clones and leaves some out. The sample carries tens of thousands of clones, approximately 85% recorded once. What was sequenced was peripheral blood. Receptors were obtained from a middle-aged man with acute or convalescent COVID-19.

This rearrangement joins TRBV7-7 to TRBJ2-3; 8 bases align to TRBD2. In germline, CDR1 is SSHAT, CDR2 FNYEAQ (reference sequence). The CDR3 is made up of 16 amino acids. With V trimmed by 5 bases and J by 2 bases, 9 bases remained unmatched. In DNA, the CDR3 is TGTGCCAGCAGCCCCGAACCGGGACTAGTCACAGATACGCAGTATTTT. The encoded protein is CASSPEPGLVTDTQYF.

The J gene is TRBJ2-2, the V gene TRBV5-1; the match to TRBD1 covers 10 bases. The germline V gene encodes CDR1 SGHRS and CDR2 YFSETQ. CDR3 length: 15 amino acids. Losses at the gene ends were 3 bases for V and 5 bases for J; bases not matched to a gene: 4. This chain's CDR3 is CASSSGTGATGELFF. DNA of the CDR3: TGCGCCAGCAGCTCCGGGACAGGGGCGACCGGGGAGCTGTTTTTT.

This clone was seen a handful of times. V and J are TRBV4-1 and TRBJ2-3; TRBD2 matches 10 bases. Per the germline V gene, CDR1 is MGHRA and CDR2 is YSYEKL. J gave up 2 bases and V 6 bases, and 8 bases lay outside the gene matches. The CDR3 loop spans 16 amino acids. The CDR3, as DNA: TGCGCCAGCAGACCTTCTAGCGGGGGACACACAGATACGCAGTATTTT. This codes for CASRPSSGGHTDTQYF.

This rearrangement joins TRBV11-2 to TRBJ1-5; the D is unclear. CDR1 SGHAT and CDR2 FQNNGV come from the germline V gene. CDR3 length: 14 amino acids. The ends were cut back, 1 base at V and 0 bases at J, with 4 bases in the middle. CDR3 coding DNA: TGTGCCAGCAGCTTAGGACATAGCAATCAGCCCCAGCATTTT. Protein product: CASSLGHSNQPQHF.

The gene calls are TRBV18 and TRBJ1-2; tentative D call: TRBD1 (6 bases). Deletions cut 6 bases from V and 8 bases from J, with 16 bases between. Germline V lookup: CDR1 KGHSH, CDR2 LQKENI. The CDR3 has 13 residues. The CDR3 reads CASSRERGGGYTF. The CDR3 nucleotides are TGTGCCAGCTCCCGCGAGAGAGGGGGAGGCTACACCTTC. The entire variable domain, with the rest obtained from reference TRBV18 and TRBJ1-2, is as follows: NAGVMQNPRHLVRRRGQEARLRCSPMKGHSHVYWYRQLPEEGLKFMVYLQKENIIDESGMPKERFSAEFPKEGPSILRIQQVVRGDSAAYFCASSRERGGGYTFGSGTRLTVV.

In this sample, this clone turned up a few times. This chain uses TRBV24-1 with TRBJ2-1; TRBD1 aligns across 7 bases. CDR1 KGHDR and CDR2 SFDVKD come from the germline V gene. Trimming took 9 bases from V and 4 from J; bases not matched to a gene: 11. This CDR3 spans 15 amino acids. The CDR3 coding sequence is TGTGCCACCGGGTCGAGGGGGCGGCCGTACAATGAGCAGTTCTTC. It yields the protein CATGSRGRPYNEQFF.

The chain carries TRBV7-2 and TRBJ2-7; 7 bases are a match to TRBD1. CDR1 and CDR2 (germline): SGHTA, FQGNSA. The trim removed 3 bases at V and 5 bases at J, leaving 4 bases unmatched. The CDR3 sequence is 13 residues long. The CDR3 nucleotides read TGTGCCAGCAGCTTGGGACAGAACGACGAGCAGTACTTC. This sequence encodes CASSLGQNDEQYF.

The chain links TRBV24-1 to TRBJ2-2; 9 nucleotides align to TRBD1. The CDR3 has 15 residues. CDR1 KGHDR and CDR2 SFDVKD come from the germline V gene. The ends lost 8 bases at V and 5 bases at J; junction bases unmatched: 8. The CDR3 DNA sequence: TGTGCCACCACCCCGGGACAGGGAAAGACCGGGGAGCTGTTTTTT. Residues: CATTPGQGKTGELFF.

This chain uses TRBV6-6 with TRBJ2-7; D is perhaps TRBD1 (5 bases). CDR3 length equals 13 residues. CDR1 and CDR2 (germline): MNHNY, SVGAGI (reference sequence). Trimming took 2 bases from V and 3 from J, leaving 8 bases between them. The CDR3 is CASSYEQGYEQYF. The CDR3 DNA is TGTGCCAGCAGTTACGAGCAGGGCTACGAGCAGTACTTC.

The rearrangement joins TRBV7-8 to TRBJ2-7, with D possibly TRBD1 on 5 matching bases. V was cut by 2 bases and J by 2 bases, with 10 bases left in between. This CDR3 is built from 14 residues. Germline values: CDR1 SGHVS, CDR2 FQNEAQ. The CDR3 loop reads CASSLQATAYEQYF. For the CDR3, the DNA is TGTGCCAGCAGCTTACAGGCGACAGCCTACGAGCAGTACTTC.

This clone was recorded a few times. This chain connects TRBV15 to TRBJ1-1; TRBD1 might be the D (5 bases). V shed 6 bases and J shed 4 bases, with 18 bases lying between them. This CDR3 region has 15 residues. Germline lookup yields CDR1 LNHNV and CDR2 YYDKDF (reference sequence). CDR3 residues: CATSTDRGTLTEAFF. The CDR3, as DNA: TGTGCCACCAGTACGGACCGGGGGACTCTCACTGAAGCTTTCTTT.

This clone was counted only a few times. The chain carries TRBV2 and TRBJ1-4; weak D call: TRBD1 (5 bases). The V end was cut by 6 bases, the J end by 2 bases, with 19 bases between. Germline assignment: CDR1 SNHLY and CDR2 FYNNEI. The CDR3 runs to 17 residues. The CDR3 bases are TGTGCCAGCAGGCCGGGACTCTCGAGCGGCACTAATGAAAAACTGTTTTTT. Translated, it gives CASRPGLSSGTNEKLFF.

This chain joins TRBV5-1 and TRBJ1-2; 9 bases map to TRBD1. This CDR3 comprises 15 residues. Germline V gene data show CDR1 as SGHRS and CDR2 as YFSETQ. The ends lost 3 bases at V and 5 bases at J; junction bases unmatched: 8. The CDR3 nucleotides are TGCGCCAGCAGCTCTACAGGGGGCTCTTTGTATGGCTACACCTTC. Protein sequence: CASSSTGGSLYGYTF. The variable domain in full, completed from reference TRBV5-1 and TRBJ1-2, reads KAGVTQTPRYLIKTRGQQVTLSCSPISGHRSVSWYQQTPGQGLQFLFEYFSETQRNKGNFPGRFSGRQFSNSRSEMNVSTLELGDSALYLCASSSTGGSLYGYTFGSGTRLTVV.

The gene calls are TRBV19 and TRBJ2-7; TRBD1 aligns across 8 bases. Trimming cost V 6 bases and J 10 bases; bases outside gene matches: 11. CDR1 and CDR2 (germline): LNHDA, SQIVND (reference sequence). CDR3 length equals 13 residues. The CDR3 DNA is TGTGCCAGTAGACAAAGGGACAGGCTTTATCAGTACTTC. It is translated as CASRQRDRLYQYF.

V gene TRBV12-5 combines with J gene TRBJ1-2; D is ambiguous. Germline CDR1 and CDR2: LGHNT and FRNRAP. The CDR3 totals 13 residues. Trimming pared 0 bases from V and 4 bases from J, leaving 6 bases between. CDR3 loop: CASGLVAGYGYTF. In DNA form, the CDR3 reads TGTGCTAGTGGTTTGGTAGCGGGCTATGGCTACACCTTC.

This clone was detected only once. The CDR3 DNA reads as TGTGCCAGCAGCTGGGACAGGGGGCGATCCACAAGTTCCCAAGAGACCCAGTACTTC. Amino acids: CASSWDRGRSTSSQETQYF. The chain joins TRBV2 to TRBJ2-5; TRBD1 matches 12 bases. This CDR3 has 19 residues. Germline CDR1 SNHLY, CDR2 FYNNEI. The J segment lost 1 base and the V segment lost 6 bases, leaving 15 bases of the junction unmatched.

The chain links TRBV6-2 or TRBV6-3 to TRBJ2-7; D is perhaps TRBD1 (5 bases). The CDR3 has 14 residues. Trimming took 6 bases from V and 1 from J, leaving 13 bases between them. Germline CDR1 and CDR2: MNHEY and SVGEGT. Here the CDR3 DNA reads TGTGCCAGCAGCCCACGACAGTTATCCTACGAGCAGTACTTC. Protein: CASSPRQLSYEQYF.

The chain recombines TRBV2 with TRBJ2-7; TRBD1 matches at 11 bases. J lost 6 bases, V lost 10 bases, and 11 bases had no gene match. Germline assignment: CDR1 SNHLY and CDR2 FYNNEI. The CDR3 spans 14 residues. Written as DNA, the CDR3 is TGTGCCATATCAAAAGGGACAGGGGGTTCCGAGCAGTACTTC. It codes for CAISKGTGGSEQYF.

J is TRBJ2-4 and V is TRBV6-2 or TRBV6-3, with D possibly being TRBD1 (6 bases). The ends were cut back, 6 bases at V and 5 bases at J, with 11 bases in the middle. The CDR3 spans 13 residues. Germline V lookup: CDR1 MNHEY, CDR2 SVGEGT. The CDR3 spells CASSPGVENIQYF. CDR3 in DNA: TGTGCCAGCAGCCCAGGGGTTGAAAACATTCAGTACTTC.

V and J are TRBV5-1 and TRBJ1-2, with a weak D call TRBD1 (5 bases). The CDR3 has 13 residues. Germline-derived CDR1 and CDR2 are SGHRS and YFSETQ. V was shortened by 0 bases and J by 6 bases, with 9 bases between the two germline ends. The DNA for the CDR3 is TGCGCCAGCAGCTTGGCGACAGTTGATGGCTACACCTTC. As protein: CASSLATVDGYTF.

The gene calls are TRBV10-3 and TRBJ1-3, with D maybe TRBD1 (5 bases). Germline lookup yields CDR1 ENHRY and CDR2 SYGVKD. V lost 10 bases to trimming and J lost 7 bases, with 17 bases between them. The CDR3 extends over 13 amino acids. The CDR3 protein is CATIKTPGNTIYF. CDR3 in DNA: TGTGCCACGATAAAAACACCAGGGAACACCATATATTTT.

The chain uses TRBV3-1 (or the pseudogene TRBV3-2) and TRBJ2-1, with 7 bases aligning to TRBD2. Unmatched junction bases numbered 13, after V lost 4 bases and J lost 7 bases. Germline V CDR1 and CDR2: LGHDT, YNNKEL (reference sequence). The CDR3 is 16 amino acids. Here the CDR3 DNA reads TGTGCCAGCAGCCCCAAGATGTGGGAGGGGAGGAATGAGCAGTTCTTC. It specifies CASSPKMWEGRNEQFF.

This clone came up a few times. The gene calls are TRBV5-4 and TRBJ1-2; 7 bases fit TRBD1. Trimming cost V 4 bases and J 6 bases; bases outside gene matches: 12. The CDR3 totals 15 residues. The germline CDR1 and CDR2 sequences are SGHNT and YYREEE (reference sequence). The CDR3 DNA sequence: TGTGCCAGCAGCCCGCCCGGGGCAGGGGGTAATGGCTACACCTTC. Translating gives CASSPPGAGGNGYTF.

The chain couples TRBV19 to TRBJ1-3; maybe TRBD1 (5 bases). This CDR3 has 15 residues. CDR1 and CDR2 (germline): LNHDA, SQIVND (reference sequence). V dropped 5 bases and J dropped 3 bases, with 14 bases sitting between them. Written as DNA, the CDR3 is TGTGCCAGTAGTTCCCCAGGACACCTTGGAAACACCATATATTTT. It translates to CASSSPGHLGNTIYF. The full variable domain, its missing parts supplied by reference TRBV19 and TRBJ1-3, is DGGITQSPKYLFRKEGQNVTLSCEQNLNHDAMYWYRQDPGQGLRLIYYSQIVNDFQKGDIAEGYSVSREKKESFPLTVTSAQKNPTAFYLCASSSPGHLGNTIYFGEGSWLTVV.

V and J are TRBV24-1 and TRBJ1-1; D is unresolved. Trimming removed 1 base at V and 2 bases at J, with 7 bases between. The CDR3 consists of 14 residues. The V gene's germline CDR1 is KGHDR and CDR2 SFDVKD. Written as DNA, the CDR3 is TGTGCCACCAGTGATTTTGCGGGAAACACTGAAGCTTTCTTT. It is translated as CATSDFAGNTEAFF.

The J gene is TRBJ1-5, the V gene TRBV28; TRBD1 agrees at 10 bases. Germline CDR1 MDHEN, CDR2 SYDVKM. Trimming removed 0 bases from V and 4 bases from J; junction bases left unmatched: 6. CDR3 length: 17 residues. The CDR3 reads CASSLWAGTGANQPQHF. The CDR3 DNA sequence: TGTGCCAGCAGTTTATGGGCCGGGACAGGGGCAAATCAGCCCCAGCATTTT.